This paragraph reports one T cell receptor beta chain. No cognate antigen has been identified for it. No clone much larger than this one lies a single base away; base qualities are absent. This sample stems from a study of Graves' ophthalmopathy and Graves' hyperthyroidism (dated by TCRdb to between 2018 and 2020). About the investigation overall: Peripheral blood was collected at initial diagnosis, before any treatment. The 100 discovery patients were divided at random into training and test sets in a 7:3 ratio. The study used TCR beta repertoire signatures to distinguish Graves' ophthalmopathy from Graves' hyperthyroidism and to predict progression to ophthalmopathy. In about six hyperthyroidism patients, the T-cell repertoire of thyroid tissue was compared with the T-cell repertoire of blood. Following sample collection, hyperthyroidism patients were given methimazole at a starting dose of 30 mg daily, and ophthalmopathy patients were given high-dose intravenous methylprednisolone. For independent validation, a separate cohort was made up of approximately 19 hyperthyroidism patients plus 17 patients who later progressed from hyperthyroidism to ophthalmopathy. In total, some 140 blood samples were TCR-sequenced: 40 to 45 ophthalmopathy, some 75 hyperthyroidism and some 17 hyperthyroidism-to-ophthalmopathy patients. To explore V-J signatures that separate ophthalmopathy from hyperthyroidism, a discovery set of about 98 patients was enrolled, consisting of about 45 with ophthalmopathy and about 60 with stable hyperthyroidism. General study outcomes and caveats: No statistical method was used to predetermine the sample size, and group allocation was not hidden from the investigators. Most of the expanded thyroid clonotypes with a frequency above 0.001 were also detected in blood, and it was suggested that the thyroid immune response may be reflected by blood repertoires. Ophthalmopathy was separated from stable hyperthyroidism by the 13-signature model with roughly 90% sensitivity and 81% to 83% specificity in cross-validation and with 80%/75% in the test set. In validation, the model predicted ophthalmopathy progression with about 70% sensitivity and about 73% specificity; more than ten predicted patients were CT-confirmed with GO in a median of approximately 6.5 months.

For repertoire sequencing, TCR beta CDR3 regions were amplified from RNA transcripts. HTBI primers and the Qiagen OneStep RT-PCR kit were used in a first-round RT-PCR, which was followed by a second-round multiplex PCR, size selection and purification. Sequencing of the libraries was carried out on an Illumina HiSeq2000 in paired-end mode with 100 bp reads. The original methods were these. SOAPnuke was used to process the reads, removing any read that contained adapters or uncalled bases, had a mean Phred below 15, or lacked an exact match to the constant primer or identifier. High-quality paired reads were merged with COPE v1.2.5. Clonotypes were defined as unique nucleotide sequences and were aligned to IMGT TRB V, D and J references using MiTCR v1.1. The analysis was limited to V-J combinations with a frequency above 0.0001, which together covered over 98% of repertoires. For each V-J combination, a TCR clonal expansion and chaos score was defined as the ratio of F50 clonal expansion to chaos observed in the TCRdist matrix. Welch's t-statistics and random forest were used to reduce the features to around 13 V-J combinations, which were then used as input to a naive Bayes classifier. The Morisita-Horn index was used to measure how similar the thyroid and blood repertoires were. In-frame beta chains were kept once TCRdb had trimmed the public reads at Q25 with fastp and called clones with MiXCR. Entries that share a CDR3 protein sequence are merged under the most common genes and DNA. The authors' filters were not applied to this entry. Present in this sample are a few hundred thousand distinct CDR3 sequences, approximately 15% of which were seen just once. The top ten constitute about 7% of the sample.

The cysteine opens and the phenylalanine closes a CDR3 of 17 amino acids. The retained sequence is limited to the CDR3, 51 bases, with the frame set at the first base. V is pruned by 2 bases and J by 11 bases, leaving 11 bases of the junction without a gene match. In the germline V gene, CDR1 corresponds to SGHAT and CDR2 to FQNNGV. A patient counted as having stable hyperthyroidism if there was no progression to ophthalmopathy within 18 months of follow-up. The hyperthyroidism patients were 18 to 65 years old and newly diagnosed, with a disease duration of less than 2 months. Patients with other autoimmune diseases, uncontrolled infections, pregnancy or lactation were excluded from the study. Clinical symptoms, serum thyroxine, TRAb, thyroid ultrasound and orbital computed tomography were used for diagnosis. Ficoll-Paque density gradient centrifugation was used to isolate PBMCs from around 10 ml of fresh peripheral blood. Total RNA was extracted using Trizol reagent, and RNA quality was checked on an Agilent 2100 Bioanalyzer.

Sequencing was performed on peripheral blood. This TCR was sampled from a young woman with stable Graves' hyperthyroidism. Donor details come from another sample of the same person, matched by shared clones. Rearrangement joined TRBV11-2 to TRBJ1-6, with 11 middle bases fitting TRBD1. The CDR3: CASSLTRDRGLWTPLHF. The DNA reads TGTGCCAGCAGCTTAACGCGGGACAGGGGGTTATGGACACCCCTCCACTTT.